This is a list of T cell receptor beta chains from one sample in a study of shared clonotypes between healthy human individuals. Only in-frame clones appear in the TCRdb table, and some are missing; sequencing was by immunoSEQ multiplex PCR. The table shows about 600,000 clones, with 95% to 98% occurring only once. What was sequenced was naive CD8+ T cells sorted from blood. Source of these receptors: a man in his thirties or forties in good health. Both conserved end residues are part of each CDR3. Each record gives: J gene, V gene, D gene, CDR3 length, CDR3 protein, CDR3 DNA. A D gene is named only where the DNA matches it firmly.

j_call: TRBJ1-1
v_call: TRBV29-1
d_call: -
cdr3_length: 14
cdr3_aa: CSVEWSGDEGEAFF
cdr3_nt: TGCAGCGTTGAATGGTCTGGGGACGAGGGTGAAGCTTTCTTT

j_call: TRBJ1-2
v_call: TRBV6-4
d_call: -
cdr3_length: 14
cdr3_aa: CASSEMVGSYGYTF
cdr3_nt: TGTGCCAGCAGTGAAATGGTAGGGAGCTATGGCTACACCTTC

j_call: TRBJ2-7
v_call: TRBV5-4
d_call: -
cdr3_length: 14
cdr3_aa: CASSFHADPYEQYF
cdr3_nt: TGTGCCAGCAGCTTCCACGCGGACCCCTACGAGCAGTACTTC

j_call: TRBJ2-1
v_call: TRBV7-2
d_call: TRBD2
cdr3_length: 16
cdr3_aa: CASSLLPSGMANEQFF
cdr3_nt: TGTGCCAGCAGCTTATTGCCTAGCGGGATGGCCAATGAGCAGTTCTTC

j_call: TRBJ2-1
v_call: TRBV11-2
d_call: -
cdr3_length: 12
cdr3_aa: CASSPLGHEQFF
cdr3_nt: TGTGCCAGCAGCCCCCTCGGGCATGAGCAGTTCTTC

j_call: TRBJ1-3
v_call: TRBV4-2
d_call: -
cdr3_length: 14
cdr3_aa: CASSPRETGNTIYF
cdr3_nt: TGTGCCAGCAGCCCCAGGGAAACTGGAAACACCATATATTTT

j_call: TRBJ1-1
v_call: TRBV19
d_call: -
cdr3_length: 15
cdr3_aa: CASSIGLRLNTEAFF
cdr3_nt: TGTGCCAGTAGTATTGGTCTTAGACTAAACACTGAAGCTTTCTTT

j_call: TRBJ2-1
v_call: TRBV14
d_call: TRBD2
cdr3_length: 14
cdr3_aa: CASSPSGRVNEQFF
cdr3_nt: TGTGCCAGCAGCCCTAGCGGGAGGGTGAATGAGCAGTTCTTC

j_call: TRBJ2-1
v_call: TRBV5-1
d_call: TRBD2
cdr3_length: 14
cdr3_aa: CASRDAGGYNEQFF
cdr3_nt: TGCGCCAGTAGGGACGCGGGAGGGTACAATGAGCAGTTCTTC

j_call: TRBJ2-1
v_call: TRBV5-4
d_call: TRBD1
cdr3_length: 13
cdr3_aa: CASSFGTGNEQFF
cdr3_nt: TGTGCCAGCAGCTTTGGGACAGGGAATGAGCAGTTCTTC

j_call: TRBJ2-5
v_call: TRBV27
d_call: TRBD1
cdr3_length: 15
cdr3_aa: CASSLGQGRFETQYF
cdr3_nt: TGTGCCAGCAGTTTGGGACAGGGGAGATTTGAGACCCAGTACTTC

j_call: TRBJ1-2
v_call: TRBV5-1
d_call: -
cdr3_length: 16
cdr3_aa: CASRYIPGAENYGYTF
cdr3_nt: TGCGCCAGCAGATATATTCCGGGAGCCGAGAACTATGGCTACACCTTC

j_call: TRBJ2-7
v_call: TRBV4-3
d_call: -
cdr3_length: 18
cdr3_aa: CASSQRMIDRTDSYEQYF
cdr3_nt: TGCGCCAGCAGCCAACGCATGATAGACCGGACAGATTCCTACGAGCAGTACTTC

j_call: TRBJ2-7
v_call: TRBV6-1
d_call: -
cdr3_length: 12
cdr3_aa: CASSSVDYEQYF
cdr3_nt: TGTGCCAGCAGTTCAGTCGACTACGAGCAGTACTTC

j_call: TRBJ1-5
v_call: TRBV6-6
d_call: TRBD1
cdr3_length: 16
cdr3_aa: CASSNLDRAHNQPQHF
cdr3_nt: TGTGCCAGCAGTAATCTCGACAGGGCACACAATCAGCCCCAGCATTTT

j_call: TRBJ2-2
v_call: TRBV7-9
d_call: TRBD2
cdr3_length: 17
cdr3_aa: CASSSMGLAGVDGELFF
cdr3_nt: TGTGCCAGCAGCTCTATGGGACTAGCGGGAGTGGATGGGGAGCTGTTTTTT